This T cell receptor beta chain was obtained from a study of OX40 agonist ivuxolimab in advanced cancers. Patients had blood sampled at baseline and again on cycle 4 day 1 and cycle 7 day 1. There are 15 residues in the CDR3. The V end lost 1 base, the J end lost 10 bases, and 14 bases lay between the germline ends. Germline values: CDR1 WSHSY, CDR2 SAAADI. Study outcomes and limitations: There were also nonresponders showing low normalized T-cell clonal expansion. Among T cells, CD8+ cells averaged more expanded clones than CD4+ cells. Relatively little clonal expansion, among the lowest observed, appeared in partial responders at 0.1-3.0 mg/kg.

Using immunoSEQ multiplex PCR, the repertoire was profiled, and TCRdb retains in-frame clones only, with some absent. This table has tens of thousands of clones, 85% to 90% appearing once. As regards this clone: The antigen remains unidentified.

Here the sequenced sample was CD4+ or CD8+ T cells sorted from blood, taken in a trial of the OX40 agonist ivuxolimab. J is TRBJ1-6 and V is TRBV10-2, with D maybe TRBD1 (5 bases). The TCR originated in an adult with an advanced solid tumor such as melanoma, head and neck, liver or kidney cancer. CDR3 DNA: TGCGCCAGCAGTGAGTTGGTGGAGGGGAGCTCACCCCTCCACTTT. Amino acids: CASSELVEGSSPLHF.